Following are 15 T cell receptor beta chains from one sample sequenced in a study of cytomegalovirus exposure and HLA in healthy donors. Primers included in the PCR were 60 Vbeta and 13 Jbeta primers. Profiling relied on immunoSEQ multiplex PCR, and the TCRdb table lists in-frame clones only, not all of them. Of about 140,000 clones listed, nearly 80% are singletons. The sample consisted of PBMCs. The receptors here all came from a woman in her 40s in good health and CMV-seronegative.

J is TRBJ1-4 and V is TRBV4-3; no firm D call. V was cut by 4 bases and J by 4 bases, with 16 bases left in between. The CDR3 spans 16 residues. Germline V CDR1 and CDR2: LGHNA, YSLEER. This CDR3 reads CASSPGSNSRNEKLFF. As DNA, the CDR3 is TGCGCCAGCAGCCCGGGATCGAATTCCCGTAATGAAAAACTGTTTTTT.

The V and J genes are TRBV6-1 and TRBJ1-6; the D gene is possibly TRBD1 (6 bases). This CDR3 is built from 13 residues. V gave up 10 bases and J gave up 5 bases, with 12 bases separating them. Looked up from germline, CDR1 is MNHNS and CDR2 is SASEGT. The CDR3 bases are TGTGCCACAAGGGGGGGGAATAATTCACCCCTCCACTTT. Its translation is CATRGGNNSPLHF.

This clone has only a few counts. In DNA form, the CDR3 reads TGTGCCAGCAGCACCACGGGGAACTATGGCTACACCTTC. Its protein product is CASSTTGNYGYTF. The chain couples TRBV4-2 to TRBJ1-2; D is ambiguous. CDR1 and CDR2 from the germline V gene are LGHNA and YNFKEQ. The CDR3 runs to 13 residues. Trimming removed 5 bases at V and 2 bases at J, with 9 bases between.

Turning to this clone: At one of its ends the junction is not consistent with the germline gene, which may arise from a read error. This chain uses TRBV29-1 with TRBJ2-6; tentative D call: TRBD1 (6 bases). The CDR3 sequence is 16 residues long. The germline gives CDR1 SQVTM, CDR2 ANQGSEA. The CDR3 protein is CSVVGDTISGANGLTF. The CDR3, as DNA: TGCAGCGTTGTAGGGGACACGATCTCTGGGGCCAACGGCCTGACTTTC.

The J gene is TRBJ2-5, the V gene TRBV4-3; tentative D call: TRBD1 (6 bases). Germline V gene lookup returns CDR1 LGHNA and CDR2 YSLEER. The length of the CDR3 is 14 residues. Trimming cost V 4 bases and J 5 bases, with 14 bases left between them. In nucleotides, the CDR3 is TGCGCCAGCAGCCCCGGGACAACCTTTGAGACCCAGTACTTC. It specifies CASSPGTTFETQYF.

The CDR3 here is CASSLDRGGRADTQYF. DNA of the CDR3: TGTGCCAGCAGCTTAGATCGCGGGGGCAGGGCAGATACGCAGTATTTT. The rearrangement joins TRBV11-3 to TRBJ2-3; maybe TRBD2 (7 bases). The germline gives CDR1 SGHNT, CDR2 YENEEA. The germline V and J ends were trimmed by 0 bases and 4 bases, with 14 bases remaining between them. The CDR3 has 16 amino acids.

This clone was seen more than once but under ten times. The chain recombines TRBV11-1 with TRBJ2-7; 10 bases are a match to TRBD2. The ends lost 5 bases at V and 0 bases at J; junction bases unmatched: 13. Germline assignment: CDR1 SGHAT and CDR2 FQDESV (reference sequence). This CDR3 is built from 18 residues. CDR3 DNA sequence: TGTGCCAGCAGCGGGGGCCTAGCGGGGGTCAGATCCTCCTACGAGCAGTACTTC. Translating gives CASSGGLAGVRSSYEQYF.

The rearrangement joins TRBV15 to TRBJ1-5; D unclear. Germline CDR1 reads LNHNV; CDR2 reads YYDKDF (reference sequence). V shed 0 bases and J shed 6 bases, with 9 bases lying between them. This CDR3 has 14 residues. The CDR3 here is CATSRDFSTQPQHF. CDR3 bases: TGTGCCACCAGCAGAGATTTTAGTACTCAGCCCCAGCATTTT.

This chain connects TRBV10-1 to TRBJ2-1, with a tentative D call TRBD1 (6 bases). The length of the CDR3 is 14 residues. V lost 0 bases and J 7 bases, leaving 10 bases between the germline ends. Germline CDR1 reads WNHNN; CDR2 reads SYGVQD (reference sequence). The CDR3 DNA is TGCGCCAGCAGTGAGTCTGGGGGCCTGAATGAGCAGTTCTTC. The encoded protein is CASSESGGLNEQFF.

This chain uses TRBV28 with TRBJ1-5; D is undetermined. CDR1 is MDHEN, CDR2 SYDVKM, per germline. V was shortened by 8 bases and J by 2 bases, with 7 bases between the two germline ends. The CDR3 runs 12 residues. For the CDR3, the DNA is TGTGCCAGCGGCGGGGGCAATCAGCCCCAGCATTTT. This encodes CASGGGNQPQHF. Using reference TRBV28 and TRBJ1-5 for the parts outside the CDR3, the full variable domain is DVKVTQSSRYLVKRTGEKVFLECVQDMDHENMFWYRQDPGLGLRLIYFSYDVKMKEKGDIPEGYSVSREKKERFSLILESASTNQTSMYLCASGGGNQPQHFGDGTRLSIL.

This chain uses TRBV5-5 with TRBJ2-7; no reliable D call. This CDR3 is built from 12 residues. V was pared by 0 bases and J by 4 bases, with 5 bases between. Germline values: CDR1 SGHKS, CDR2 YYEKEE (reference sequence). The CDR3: CASSLALYEQYF. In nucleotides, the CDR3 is TGTGCCAGCAGCTTGGCGCTATACGAGCAGTACTTC. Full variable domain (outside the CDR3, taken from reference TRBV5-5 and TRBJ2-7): DAGVTQSPTHLIKTRGQQVTLRCSPISGHKSVSWYQQVLGQGPQFIFQYYEKEERGRGNFPDRFSARQFPNYSSELNVNALLLGDSALYLCASSLALYEQYFGPGTRLTVT.

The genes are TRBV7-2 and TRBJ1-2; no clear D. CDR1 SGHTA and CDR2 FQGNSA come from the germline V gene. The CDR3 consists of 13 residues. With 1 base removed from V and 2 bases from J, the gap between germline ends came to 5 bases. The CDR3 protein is CASSLDINYGYTF. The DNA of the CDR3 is TGTGCCAGCAGCTTAGACATCAACTATGGCTACACCTTC.

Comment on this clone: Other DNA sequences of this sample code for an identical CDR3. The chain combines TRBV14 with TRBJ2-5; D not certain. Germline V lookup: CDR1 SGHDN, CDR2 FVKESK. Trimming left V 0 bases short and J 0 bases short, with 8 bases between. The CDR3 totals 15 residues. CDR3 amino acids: CASSQDYGDQETQYF. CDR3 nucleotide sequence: TGTGCCAGCAGCCAAGATTACGGAGACCAAGAGACCCAGTACTTC. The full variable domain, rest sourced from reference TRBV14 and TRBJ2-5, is EAGVTQFPSHSVIEKGQTVTLRCDPISGHDNLYWYRRVMGKEIKFLLHFVKESKQDESGMPNNRFLAERTGGTYSTLKVQPAELEDSGVYFCASSQDYGDQETQYFGPGTRLLVL.

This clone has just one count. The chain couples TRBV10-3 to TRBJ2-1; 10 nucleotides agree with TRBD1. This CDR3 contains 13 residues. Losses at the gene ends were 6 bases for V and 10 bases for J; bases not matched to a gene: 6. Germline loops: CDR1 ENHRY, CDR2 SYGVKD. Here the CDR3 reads CAIREDRGDEQFF. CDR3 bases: TGTGCCATCAGGGAGGACAGGGGGGACGAGCAGTTCTTC.

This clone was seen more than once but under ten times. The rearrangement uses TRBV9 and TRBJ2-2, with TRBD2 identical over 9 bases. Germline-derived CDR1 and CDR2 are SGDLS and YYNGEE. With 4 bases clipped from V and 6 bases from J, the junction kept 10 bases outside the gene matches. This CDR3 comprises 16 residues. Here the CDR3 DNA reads TGTGCCAGCAGCCCCCGGACTAGCGAGTTGGCCGGGGAGCTGTTTTTT. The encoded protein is CASSPRTSELAGELFF.